This T cell receptor (beta chain) emerged from a study of T cell responses to AZD1222 COVID-19 vaccine. Profiling relied on immunoSEQ multiplex PCR, and the TCRdb table lists in-frame clones only, not all of them. The data show about 150,000 clones, about 92% seen once. This clone was detected once. The CDR3 covers 14 residues. The germline V gene encodes CDR1 MNHNY and CDR2 SVGAGI (reference sequence). V gave up 7 bases and J gave up 5 bases, with 16 bases separating them. Here the sequenced sample was peripheral blood, taken 28 days after the second AZD1222 dose. The chain employs TRBV6-6 and TRBJ2-3; a weak D match, TRBD1 (6 bases). This receptor was identified in an adult who received the AZD1222 COVID-19 vaccine. Written as DNA, the CDR3 is TGTGCCAGCAATCAAGGGGGATTTATAGATACGCAGTATTTT. This codes for CASNQGGFIDTQYF.